The T cell receptor (beta chain) under discussion was sequenced for a study of control samples from healthy donors and cancer patients. From germline, CDR1 is LNHDA and CDR2 SQIVND (reference sequence). J was trimmed by 5 bases and V by 6 bases; bases with no gene match: 4. This CDR3 is 14 amino acids long. Assay: immunoSEQ multiplex PCR; the TCRdb copy retains only in-frame clones and omits some. The data show 150,000 to 200,000 clones, 90% to 95% seen once. The receptor was derived from a woman aged 40-49 years in good health. J is TRBJ1-5 and V is TRBV19, with 10 positions matching TRBD1. Input material: blood. The CDR3 region is CASSPTGGDQPQHF. The DNA for the CDR3 is TGTGCCAGTAGCCCGACAGGGGGCGATCAGCCCCAGCATTTT.